The T cell receptor (beta chain) described here comes from a study of Graves' ophthalmopathy and Graves' hyperthyroidism. CDR1 and CDR2 (germline): MNHEY, SVGEGT. The CDR3 is 11 amino acids. V lost 2 bases and J lost 6, with 5 bases in between. Amplification from RNA transcripts yielded the TCR beta CDR3 regions. HTBI primers were used in a first-round RT-PCR, which preceded a second-round multiplex PCR. TCRdb independently ran MiXCR on the multiplex PCR reads; one entry per CDR3 protein. The table records about 480,000 distinct CDR3 sequences, 14% of them present only once. Many counts were recorded for this clonotype.

The rearrangement links TRBV6-2 or TRBV6-3 to TRBJ2-7; no clear D gene. Sequenced: blood. The TCR originated in a woman aged 25-40 years with Graves' ophthalmopathy. DNA of the CDR3: TGTGCCAGCAGTTACGGCACCGAGCAGTACTTC. This encodes CASSYGTEQYF.